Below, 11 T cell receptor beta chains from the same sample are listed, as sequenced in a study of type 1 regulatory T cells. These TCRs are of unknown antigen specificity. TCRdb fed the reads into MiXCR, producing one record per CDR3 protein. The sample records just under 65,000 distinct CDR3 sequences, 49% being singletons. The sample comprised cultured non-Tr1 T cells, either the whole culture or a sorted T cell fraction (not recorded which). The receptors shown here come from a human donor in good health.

The CDR3 coding sequence is TGCAGTGCTAGACTTCGGGGGGAGCTGTTTTTT. Amino acid sequence: CSARLRGELFF. This rearrangement joins TRBV20-1 to TRBJ2-2; D unclear. The V end was cut by 2 bases, the J end by 8 bases, with 6 bases between. This CDR3 is 11 amino acids long. Germline values: CDR1 DFQATT, CDR2 SNEGSKA (reference sequence).

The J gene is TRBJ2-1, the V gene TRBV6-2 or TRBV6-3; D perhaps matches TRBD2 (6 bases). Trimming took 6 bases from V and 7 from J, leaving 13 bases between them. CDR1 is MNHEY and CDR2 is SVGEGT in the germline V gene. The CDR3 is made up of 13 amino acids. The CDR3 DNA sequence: TGTGCCAGCAGCCCCAGACTAGGGAATGAGCAGTTCTTC. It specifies CASSPRLGNEQFF.

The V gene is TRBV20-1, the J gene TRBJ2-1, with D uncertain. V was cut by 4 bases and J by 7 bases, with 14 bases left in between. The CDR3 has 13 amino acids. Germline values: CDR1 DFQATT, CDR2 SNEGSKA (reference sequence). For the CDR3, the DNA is TGCAGTGCTAAGGATGGCTTTCTTAATGAGCAGTTCTTC. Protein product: CSAKDGFLNEQFF.

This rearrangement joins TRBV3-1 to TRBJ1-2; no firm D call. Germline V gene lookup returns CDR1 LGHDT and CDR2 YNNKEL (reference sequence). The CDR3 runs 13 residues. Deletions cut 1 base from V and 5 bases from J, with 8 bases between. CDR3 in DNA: TGTGCCAGCAGCCAAGGACCGAGTTATGGCTACACCTTC. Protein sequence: CASSQGPSYGYTF. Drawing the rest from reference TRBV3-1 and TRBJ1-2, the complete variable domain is DTAVSQTPKYLVTQMGNDKSIKCEQNLGHDTMYWYKQDSKKFLKIMFSYNNKELIINETVPNRFSPKSPDKAHLNLHINSLELGDSAVYFCASSQGPSYGYTFGSGTRLTVV.

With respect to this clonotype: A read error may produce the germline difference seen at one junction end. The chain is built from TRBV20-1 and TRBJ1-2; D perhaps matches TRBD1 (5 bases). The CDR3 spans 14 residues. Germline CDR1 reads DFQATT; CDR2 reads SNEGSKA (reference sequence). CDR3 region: CSARDREAGQRLHF. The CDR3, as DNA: TGCAGTGCTAGAGATCGTGAAGCCGGACAAAGGCTTCACTTC.

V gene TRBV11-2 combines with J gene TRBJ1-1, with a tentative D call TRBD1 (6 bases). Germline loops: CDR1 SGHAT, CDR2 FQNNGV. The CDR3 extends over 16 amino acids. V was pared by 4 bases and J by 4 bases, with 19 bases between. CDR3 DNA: TGTGCCAGCAGCTCATTGGGGGGCGGATGGAGCACTGAAGCTTTCTTT. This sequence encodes CASSSLGGGWSTEAFF. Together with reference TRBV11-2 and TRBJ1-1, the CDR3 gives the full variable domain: EAGVAQSPRYKIIEKRQSVAFWCNPISGHATLYWYQQILGQGPKLLIQFQNNGVVDDSQLPKDRFSAERLKGVDSTLKIQPAKLEDSAVYLCASSSLGGGWSTEAFFGQGTRLTVV.

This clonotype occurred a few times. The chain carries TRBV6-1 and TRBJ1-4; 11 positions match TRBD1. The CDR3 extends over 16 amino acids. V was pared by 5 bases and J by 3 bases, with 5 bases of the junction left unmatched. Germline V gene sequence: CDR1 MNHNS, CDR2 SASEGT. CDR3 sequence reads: CASSRTGGLSNEKLFF. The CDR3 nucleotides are TGTGCCAGCAGTCGGACAGGGGGCTTGTCTAATGAAAAACTGTTTTTT.

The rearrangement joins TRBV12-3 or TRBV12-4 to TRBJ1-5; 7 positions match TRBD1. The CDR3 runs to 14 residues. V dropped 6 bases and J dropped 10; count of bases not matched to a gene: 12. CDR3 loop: CASRSGTVKRPQHF. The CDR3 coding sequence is TGTGCCAGCAGGTCCGGGACAGTAAAACGACCCCAGCATTTT.

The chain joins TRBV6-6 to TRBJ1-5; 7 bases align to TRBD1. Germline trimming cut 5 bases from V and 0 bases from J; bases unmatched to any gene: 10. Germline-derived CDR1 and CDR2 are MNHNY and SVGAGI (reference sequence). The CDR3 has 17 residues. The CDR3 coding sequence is TGTGCCAGCAGTATCCGGACAGGCCCTGCTAGCAATCAGCCCCAGCATTTT. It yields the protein CASSIRTGPASNQPQHF.

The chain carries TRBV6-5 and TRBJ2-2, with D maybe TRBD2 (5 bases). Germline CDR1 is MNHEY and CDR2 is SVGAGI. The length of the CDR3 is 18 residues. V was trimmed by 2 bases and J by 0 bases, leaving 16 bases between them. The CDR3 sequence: CASSYRRSGVSNTGELFF. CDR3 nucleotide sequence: TGTGCCAGCAGTTACAGACGATCCGGGGTCTCGAACACCGGGGAGCTGTTTTTT.

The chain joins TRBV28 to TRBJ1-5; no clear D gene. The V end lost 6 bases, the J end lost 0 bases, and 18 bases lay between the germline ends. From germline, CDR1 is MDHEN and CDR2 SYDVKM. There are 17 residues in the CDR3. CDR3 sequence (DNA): TGTGCCAGCAGAAAAGACGAGTGGGCGATTAGCAATCAGCCCCAGCATTTT. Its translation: CASRKDEWAISNQPQHF. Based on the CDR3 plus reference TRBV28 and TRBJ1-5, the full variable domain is DVKVTQSSRYLVKRTGEKVFLECVQDMDHENMFWYRQDPGLGLRLIYFSYDVKMKEKGDIPEGYSVSREKKERFSLILESASTNQTSMYLCASRKDEWAISNQPQHFGDGTRLSIL.